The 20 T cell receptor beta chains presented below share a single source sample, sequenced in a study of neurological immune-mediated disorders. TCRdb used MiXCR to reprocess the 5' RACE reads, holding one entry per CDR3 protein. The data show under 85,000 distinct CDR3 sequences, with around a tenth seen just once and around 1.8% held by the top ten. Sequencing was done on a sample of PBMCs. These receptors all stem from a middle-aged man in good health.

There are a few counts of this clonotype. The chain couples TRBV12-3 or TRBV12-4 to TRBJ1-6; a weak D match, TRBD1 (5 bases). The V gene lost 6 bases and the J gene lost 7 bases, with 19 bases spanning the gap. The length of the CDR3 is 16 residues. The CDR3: CASSRQGGPLNSPLHF. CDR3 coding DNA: TGTGCCAGCAGCCGGCAGGGCGGTCCCTTAAATTCACCCCTCCACTTT.

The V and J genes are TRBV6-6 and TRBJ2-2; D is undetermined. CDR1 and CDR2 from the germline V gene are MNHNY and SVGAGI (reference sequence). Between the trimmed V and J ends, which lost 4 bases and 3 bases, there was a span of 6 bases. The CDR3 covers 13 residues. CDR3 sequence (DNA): TGTGCCAGCAGTTTGACGGACACCGGGGAGCTGTTTTTT. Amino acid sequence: CASSLTDTGELFF.

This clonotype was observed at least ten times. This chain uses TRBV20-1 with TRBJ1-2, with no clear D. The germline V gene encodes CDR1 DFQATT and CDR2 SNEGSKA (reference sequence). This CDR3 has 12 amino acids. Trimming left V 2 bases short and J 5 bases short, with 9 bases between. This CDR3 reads CSARRQMYGYTF. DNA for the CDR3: TGCAGTGCTAGACGGCAGATGTATGGCTACACCTTC.

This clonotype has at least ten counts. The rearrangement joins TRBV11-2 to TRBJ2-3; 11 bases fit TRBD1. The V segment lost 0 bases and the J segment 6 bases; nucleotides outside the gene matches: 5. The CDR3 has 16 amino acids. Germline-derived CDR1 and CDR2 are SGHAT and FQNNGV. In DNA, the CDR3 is TGTGCCAGCAGCTTAGAGGGAGGACAGGGGGCGGATACGCAGTATTTT. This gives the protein CASSLEGGQGADTQYF. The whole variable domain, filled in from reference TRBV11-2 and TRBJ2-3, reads EAGVAQSPRYKIIEKRQSVAFWCNPISGHATLYWYQQILGQGPKLLIQFQNNGVVDDSQLPKDRFSAERLKGVDSTLKIQPAKLEDSAVYLCASSLEGGQGADTQYFGPGTRLTVL.

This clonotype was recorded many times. For the CDR3, the DNA is TGCGCCAGCAGCGCGGATTGGGAGCTGTTTTTT. Encoded protein: CASSADWELFF. The chain carries TRBV5-1 and TRBJ2-2; D not resolved. Trimming pared 4 bases from V and 9 bases from J, leaving 7 bases between. The CDR3 extends over 11 amino acids. CDR1 SGHRS and CDR2 YFSETQ come from the germline V gene.

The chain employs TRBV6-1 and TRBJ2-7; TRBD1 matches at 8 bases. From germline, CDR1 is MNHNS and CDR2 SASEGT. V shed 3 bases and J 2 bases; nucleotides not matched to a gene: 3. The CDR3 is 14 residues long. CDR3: CASSDTGGPYEQYF. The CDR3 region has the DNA TGTGCCAGCAGTGATACAGGGGGTCCCTACGAGCAGTACTTC.

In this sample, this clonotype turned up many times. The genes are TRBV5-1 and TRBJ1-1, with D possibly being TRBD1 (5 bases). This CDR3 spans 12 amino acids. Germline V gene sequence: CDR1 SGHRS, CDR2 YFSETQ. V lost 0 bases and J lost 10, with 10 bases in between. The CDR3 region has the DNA TGCGCCAGCAGCTTGGAGGGGTCTGGAGCTTTCTTT. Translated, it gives CASSLEGSGAFF.

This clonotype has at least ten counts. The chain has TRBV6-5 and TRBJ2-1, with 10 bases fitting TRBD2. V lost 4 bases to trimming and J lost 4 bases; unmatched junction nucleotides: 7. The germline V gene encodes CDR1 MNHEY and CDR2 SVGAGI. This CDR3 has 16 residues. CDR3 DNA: TGTGCCAGCAGTTCTACCTTAGCGGGAGGTTACAATGAGCAGTTCTTC. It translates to CASSSTLAGGYNEQFF.

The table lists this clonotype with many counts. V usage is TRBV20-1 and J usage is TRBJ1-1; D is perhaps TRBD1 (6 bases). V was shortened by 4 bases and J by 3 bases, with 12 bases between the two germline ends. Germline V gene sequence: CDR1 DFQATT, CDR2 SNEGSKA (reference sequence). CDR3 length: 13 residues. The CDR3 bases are TGCAGTGCTAATCAGGGGCGGGACACTGAAGCTTTCTTT. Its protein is CSANQGRDTEAFF.

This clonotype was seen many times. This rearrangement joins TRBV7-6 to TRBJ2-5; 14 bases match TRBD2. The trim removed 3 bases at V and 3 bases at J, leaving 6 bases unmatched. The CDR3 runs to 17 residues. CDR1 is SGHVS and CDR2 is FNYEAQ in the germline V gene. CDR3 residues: CASSFGLAGGREETQYF. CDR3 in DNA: TGTGCCAGCAGCTTCGGACTAGCGGGGGGCCGTGAAGAGACCCAGTACTTC.

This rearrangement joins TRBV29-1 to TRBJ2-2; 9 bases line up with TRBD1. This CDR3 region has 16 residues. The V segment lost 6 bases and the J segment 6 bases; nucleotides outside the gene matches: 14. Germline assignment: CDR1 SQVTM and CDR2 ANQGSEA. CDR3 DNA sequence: TGCAGCGTATACGTGACAGGGGGAAGAATGGCCGGGGAGCTGTTTTTT. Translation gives CSVYVTGGRMAGELFF.

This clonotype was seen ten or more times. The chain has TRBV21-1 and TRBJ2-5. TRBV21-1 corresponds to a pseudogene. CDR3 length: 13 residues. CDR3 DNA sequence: TGTGCCAGCAGTTGGCGGAAACAAGAGACCCAGTACTTC. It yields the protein CASSWRKQETQYF.

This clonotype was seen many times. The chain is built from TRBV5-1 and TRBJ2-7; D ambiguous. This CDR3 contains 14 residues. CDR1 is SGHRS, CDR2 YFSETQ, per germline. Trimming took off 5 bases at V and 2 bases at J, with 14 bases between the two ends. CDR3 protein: CASSKDGSTYEQYF. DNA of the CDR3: TGCGCCAGCAGTAAGGACGGCAGTACCTACGAGCAGTACTTC.

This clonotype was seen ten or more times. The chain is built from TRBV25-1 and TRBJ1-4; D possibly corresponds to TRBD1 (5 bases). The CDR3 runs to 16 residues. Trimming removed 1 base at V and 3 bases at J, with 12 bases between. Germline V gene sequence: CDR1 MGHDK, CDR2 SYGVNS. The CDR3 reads CASSESRGAANEKLFF. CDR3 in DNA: TGTGCCAGCAGTGAATCCCGGGGCGCGGCTAATGAAAAACTGTTTTTT.

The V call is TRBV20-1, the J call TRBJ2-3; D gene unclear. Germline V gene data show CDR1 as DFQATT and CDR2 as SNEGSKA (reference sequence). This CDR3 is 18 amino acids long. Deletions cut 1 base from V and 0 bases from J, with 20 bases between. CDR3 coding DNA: TGCAGTGCTAGAGTTTTGGGTGGGCTAGTCACTAGCACAGATACGCAGTATTTT. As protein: CSARVLGGLVTSTDTQYF.

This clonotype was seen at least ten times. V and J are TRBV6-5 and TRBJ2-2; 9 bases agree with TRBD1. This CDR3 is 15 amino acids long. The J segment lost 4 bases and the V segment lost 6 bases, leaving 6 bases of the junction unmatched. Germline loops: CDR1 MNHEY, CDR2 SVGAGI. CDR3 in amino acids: CASRQGARGTGELFF. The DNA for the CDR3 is TGTGCCAGCAGACAGGGGGCGCGGGGCACCGGGGAGCTGTTTTTT.

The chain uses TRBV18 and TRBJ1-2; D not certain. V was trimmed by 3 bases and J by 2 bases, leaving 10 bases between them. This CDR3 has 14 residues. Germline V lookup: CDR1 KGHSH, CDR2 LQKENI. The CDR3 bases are TGTGCCAGCTCACCGAACAGAGCAAACTATGGCTACACCTTC. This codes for CASSPNRANYGYTF.

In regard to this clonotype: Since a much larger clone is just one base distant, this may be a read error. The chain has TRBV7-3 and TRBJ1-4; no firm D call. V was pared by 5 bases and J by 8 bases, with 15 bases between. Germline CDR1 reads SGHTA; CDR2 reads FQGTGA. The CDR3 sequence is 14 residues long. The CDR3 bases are TGTGCCAGCAGCATAAAGCACGATTGGGAAAAACTGTTTTTT. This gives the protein CASSIKHDWEKLFF.

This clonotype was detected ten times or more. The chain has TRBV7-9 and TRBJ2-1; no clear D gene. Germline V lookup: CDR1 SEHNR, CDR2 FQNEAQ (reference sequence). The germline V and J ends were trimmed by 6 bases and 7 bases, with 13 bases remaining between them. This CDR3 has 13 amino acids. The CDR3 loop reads CASSPSERNEQFF. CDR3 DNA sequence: TGTGCCAGCAGTCCGTCAGAAAGGAATGAGCAGTTCTTC.

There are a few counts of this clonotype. CDR3 loop: CAIYEDSGPYGYTF. The CDR3 DNA follows: TGTGCCATCTATGAAGATTCCGGGCCCTATGGCTACACCTTC. This chain connects TRBV10-3 to TRBJ1-2; D uncertain. This CDR3 has 14 amino acids. V was cut by 8 bases and J by 4 bases, with 17 bases left in between. From germline, CDR1 is ENHRY and CDR2 SYGVKD.